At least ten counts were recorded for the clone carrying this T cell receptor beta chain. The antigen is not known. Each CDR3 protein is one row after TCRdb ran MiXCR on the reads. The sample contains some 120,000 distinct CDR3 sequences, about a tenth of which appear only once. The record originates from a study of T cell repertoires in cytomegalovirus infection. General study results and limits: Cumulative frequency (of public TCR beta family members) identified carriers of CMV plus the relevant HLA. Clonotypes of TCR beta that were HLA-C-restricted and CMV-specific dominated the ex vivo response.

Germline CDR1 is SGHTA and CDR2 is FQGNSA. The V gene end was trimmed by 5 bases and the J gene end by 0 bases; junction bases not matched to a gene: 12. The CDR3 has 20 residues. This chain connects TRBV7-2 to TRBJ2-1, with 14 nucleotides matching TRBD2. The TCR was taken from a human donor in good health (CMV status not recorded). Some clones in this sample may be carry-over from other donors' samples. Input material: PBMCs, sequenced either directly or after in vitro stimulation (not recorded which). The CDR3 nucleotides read TGTGCCAGCAGCGCCCCGACTAGCGGGAGGGCAAGGGGCTCCTACAATGAGCAGTTCTTC. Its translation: CASSAPTSGRARGSYNEQFF.